One and the same sample provided the 10 T cell receptor beta chains below, sequenced in a study of breast tumors, draining lymph nodes, adjacent tissues (dated by TCRdb to the mid-2010s). The library was prepared using multiplex PCR. TCRdb records Illumina HiSeq 2000 as the sequencer. The public sequencing data were trimmed at Q25 with fastp and processed into clonotypes with MiXCR by TCRdb, which kept only in-frame beta chains. Rows with one shared CDR3 protein collapse into an entry with the most common genes and DNA. Counted in this sample were around 140,000 distinct CDR3 sequences; about a fifth of them appeared once. The ten most abundant clones make up under 3% of the sample. The lymph node samples were taken from the axillary draining lymph nodes of breast cancer patients. The sample taken for sequencing was axillary lymph node tissue. The receptor set was obtained from a female donor with breast cancer. Some clones in this sample may be carry-over from other donors' samples.

This clonotype was observed a few times. Given a much more abundant clone one base away, this may be a read error. The chain joins TRBV6-5 to TRBJ1-2; 12 nucleotides line up with TRBD1. The CDR3 totals 15 residues. CDR1 is MNHEY, CDR2 SVGAGI, per germline. The CDR3 nucleotides read TGTGCCAGCAGTTATACCGGGACAGGGGGCTGGGGCTACGCCTTC. It encodes CASSYTGTGGWGYAF.

The chain carries TRBV19 and TRBJ1-2; 7 bases map to TRBD1. Germline lookup yields CDR1 LNHDA and CDR2 SQIVND (reference sequence). The CDR3 length is 14 residues. The trim removed 6 bases at V and 4 bases at J, leaving 8 bases unmatched. CDR3 in amino acids: CASRNPQGFYGYTF. CDR3 nucleotide sequence: TGTGCCAGTAGGAACCCACAGGGGTTCTATGGCTACACCTTC.

The chain recombines TRBV27 with TRBJ2-1, with 12 bases lining up with TRBD2. The germline gives CDR1 MNHEY, CDR2 SMNVEV (reference sequence). This CDR3 is built from 15 residues. Germline trimming cut 4 bases from V and 9 bases from J; bases unmatched to any gene: 7. This CDR3 reads CASSSRLAGAREQFF. CDR3 sequence (DNA): TGTGCCAGCAGTTCGCGACTAGCGGGAGCTCGTGAGCAGTTCTTC.

The rearrangement links TRBV6-1 to TRBJ1-4, with D maybe TRBD1 (5 bases). Trimming cost V 6 bases and J 7 bases, with 18 bases left between them. The CDR3 consists of 15 residues. Per germline, CDR1 MNHNS and CDR2 SASEGT. CDR3 sequence: CASSGGVRRSEKLFF. CDR3 sequence (DNA): TGTGCCAGCAGCGGGGGGGTGCGACGGAGTGAAAAACTGTTTTTT.

Many counts were recorded for this clonotype. The J gene is TRBJ2-7, the V gene TRBV6-5; 7 positions agree with TRBD2. The ends lost 5 bases at V and 5 bases at J; junction bases unmatched: 6. This CDR3 contains 13 residues. CDR1 is MNHEY, CDR2 SVGAGI, per germline. CDR3 sequence (DNA): TGTGCCAGCAGTACGGGACTATCCAACGAGCAGTACTTC. Residues: CASSTGLSNEQYF.

This clonotype was observed many times. The chain couples TRBV6-5 to TRBJ1-3; a possible D gene is TRBD1 (6 bases). V shed 6 bases and J shed 0 bases, with 9 bases lying between them. CDR3 length equals 14 residues. CDR1 and CDR2 (germline): MNHEY, SVGAGI. The DNA of the CDR3 is TGTGCCAGCAGCCGACAGGCCTCTGGAAACACCATATATTTT. Its translation is CASSRQASGNTIYF.

This clonotype was seen once. This may arise from a read error, as a much more abundant clone is one base away. The V gene is TRBV14, the J gene TRBJ1-5; D possibly corresponds to TRBD1 (6 bases). The CDR3 has 13 residues. V was clipped by 1 base and J by 7 bases, with 8 bases between them. Germline V gene sequence: CDR1 SGHDN, CDR2 FVKESK. CDR3: CASSQGRGQPQHF. The CDR3 bases are TGTGCCAGCAGCCAAGGGAGGGGGCAGCCCCAGCATTTT.

The chain uses TRBV5-6 and TRBJ1-6; D not certain. The CDR3 consists of 15 residues. The germline V gene encodes CDR1 SGHDT and CDR2 YYEEEE. The V end was cut by 2 bases, the J end by 8 bases, with 14 bases between. Here the CDR3 reads CASSLSYLADSPLHF. The CDR3 DNA is TGTGCCAGCAGCTTAAGCTACCTGGCTGATTCACCCCTCCACTTT.

Many counts were recorded for this clonotype. The chain combines TRBV4-2 with TRBJ2-1; D is undetermined. V gave up 1 base and J gave up 0 bases, with 7 bases separating them. CDR1 is LGHNA and CDR2 is YNFKEQ in the germline V gene. The CDR3 loop spans 15 amino acids. DNA for the CDR3: TGTGCCAGCAGCCAAGTTTTAGACTCCTACAATGAGCAGTTCTTC. It codes for CASSQVLDSYNEQFF.

Note on this clonotype: This clone may be a read error of a much larger clone one base away. The genes are TRBV4-3 and TRBJ1-3; 9 bases agree with TRBD1. Germline V lookup: CDR1 LGHNA, CDR2 YSLEER. V dropped 0 bases and J dropped 4; count of bases not matched to a gene: 7. The CDR3 loop spans 17 amino acids. CDR3 region: CASSQDATGGLGNTIYF. The CDR3, as DNA: TGCGCCAGCAGCCAAGATGCGACAGGGGGGTTAGGAAACACCATATATTTT.